This T cell receptor beta chain emerged from a study of blood T cell repertoires in COVID-19. Study details: Acute and convalescent COVID-19 samples came from the United States, Italy and Spain. The analysed material was cDNA or gDNA that came from T cells, B-cell-depleted T cells, or PBMCs.

Authors' analysis steps: How many nucleated cells were present was estimated from reference gene primer amplification. TCRdb keeps only in-frame clones here, not all; method: immunoSEQ multiplex PCR. D and trimming come from the DNA, and the V and J calls and clone size come from that table. The sample lists more than 55,000 clones; around 73% were seen once. This CDR3 has 13 amino acids. The ends were cut back, 1 base at V and 3 bases at J, with 7 bases in the middle. The germline gives CDR1 KGHSH, CDR2 LQKENI. This sequence joins TRBV18 and TRBJ2-7, with D possibly being TRBD1 (6 bases). Sequencing was carried out using peripheral blood. The receptor was isolated from a man older than 75 with active or convalescent COVID-19. CDR3 in amino acids: CASSPRQDYEQYF. CDR3 in DNA: TGTGCCAGCTCACCACGACAGGACTACGAGCAGTACTTC.